This passage covers 27 T cell receptor beta chains from one sample sequenced in a study of T cells after yellow fever vaccination. TCRdb re-called the 5' RACE reads through MiXCR, storing one row per CDR3 protein. The repertoire holds nearly 550,000 distinct CDR3 sequences, with over 15% as singletons. This sample comprised PBMCs, obtained 15 days after the yellow fever booster vaccination. These TCRs come from a man younger than 40 who received the YFV17D yellow fever vaccine.

This clonotype has ten or more counts. The chain couples TRBV5-1 to TRBJ1-5; D may be TRBD1 (6 bases). From germline, CDR1 is SGHRS and CDR2 YFSETQ. Trimming left V 0 bases short and J 5 bases short, with 6 bases between. The CDR3 runs 13 residues. CDR3 loop: CASSLDRDQPQHF. The DNA for the CDR3 is TGCGCCAGCAGCTTGGACAGGGATCAGCCCCAGCATTTT.

This clonotype was picked up many times. This chain joins TRBV12-3 or TRBV12-4 and TRBJ1-1; no clear D. There are 11 residues in the CDR3. Trimming cost V 6 bases and J 1 base, with 3 bases left between them. The CDR3 protein is CASSWNTEAFF. The CDR3 bases are TGTGCCAGCAGCTGGAACACTGAAGCTTTCTTT.

This sequence joins TRBV6-2 or TRBV6-3 and TRBJ2-3, with TRBD2 as a possible D gene (5 bases). Germline V gene data show CDR1 as MNHEY and CDR2 as SVGEGT. Trimming took 6 bases from V and 6 from J, leaving 13 bases between them. The CDR3 has 13 residues. CDR3 sequence (DNA): TGTGCCAGCAGCACAAGCGGACCTGATACGCAGTATTTT. It is translated as CASSTSGPDTQYF.

The chain combines TRBV29-1 with TRBJ1-1; the D gene is possibly TRBD1 (5 bases). Germline V gives CDR1 SQVTM, CDR2 ANQGSEA. With 3 bases removed from V and 3 bases from J, the gap between germline ends came to 8 bases. This CDR3 spans 12 amino acids. The CDR3: CSVDDSYTEAFF. The DNA for the CDR3 is TGCAGCGTTGACGACAGTTACACTGAAGCTTTCTTT.

This clonotype was recorded many times. The V call is TRBV7-9, the J call TRBJ2-2; D is ambiguous. The V gene lost 3 bases and the J gene lost 3 bases, with 2 bases spanning the gap. Germline V lookup: CDR1 SEHNR, CDR2 FQNEAQ (reference sequence). There are 12 residues in the CDR3. This chain's CDR3 is CASSFHTGELFF. The DNA for the CDR3 is TGTGCCAGCAGCTTCCACACCGGGGAGCTGTTTTTT.

This clonotype came up a few times. The chain has TRBV7-2 and TRBJ2-1; no definite D call. V lost 5 bases, J lost 0 bases, and 11 bases lay in between. This CDR3 has 15 amino acids. Germline V gene sequence: CDR1 SGHTA, CDR2 FQGNSA. CDR3 sequence: CASSLGPASYNEQFF. The CDR3 DNA is TGTGCCAGCAGCCTCGGGCCAGCCTCCTACAATGAGCAGTTCTTC. The whole variable domain, remainder taken from reference TRBV7-2 and TRBJ2-1, is GAGVSQSPSNKVTEKGKDVELRCDPISGHTALYWYRQSLGQGLEFLIYFQGNSAPDKSGLPSDRFSAERTGGSVSTLTIQRTQQEDSAVYLCASSLGPASYNEQFFGPGTRLTVL.

The V and J genes are TRBV27 and TRBJ2-7; 8 nucleotides align to TRBD1. Unmatched junction bases numbered 4, after V lost 5 bases and J lost 1 base. The CDR3 is 14 residues long. Germline V lookup: CDR1 MNHEY, CDR2 SMNVEV (reference sequence). CDR3: CASSQGAISYEQYF. CDR3 bases: TGTGCCAGCAGTCAGGGGGCGATATCCTACGAGCAGTACTTC.

At least ten counts were recorded for this clonotype. The rearrangement uses TRBV6-5 and TRBJ2-2; weak D call: TRBD1 (5 bases). The CDR3 runs 14 residues. V dropped 6 bases and J dropped 7 bases, with 15 bases sitting between them. CDR1 and CDR2 from the germline V gene are MNHEY and SVGAGI. The CDR3 loop is CASSTSDIFGELFF. CDR3 in DNA: TGTGCCAGCAGCACTTCGGACATATTCGGGGAGCTGTTTTTT.

The chain employs TRBV19 and TRBJ2-7; TRBD1 matches at 10 bases. Germline assignment: CDR1 LNHDA and CDR2 SQIVND (reference sequence). This CDR3 region has 16 residues. V dropped 5 bases and J dropped 2; count of bases not matched to a gene: 9. The CDR3 here is CASSPPADRGAYEQYF. The CDR3 DNA reads as TGTGCCAGTAGTCCCCCGGCGGACAGGGGGGCCTACGAGCAGTACTTC.

The V and J genes are TRBV5-1 and TRBJ2-1, with TRBD2 as a possible D gene (5 bases). The CDR3 spans 15 residues. Deletions cut 0 bases from V and 5 bases from J, with 12 bases between. Germline-derived CDR1 and CDR2 are SGHRS and YFSETQ. This CDR3 is CASSLEGARDNEQFF. DNA for the CDR3: TGCGCCAGCAGCTTGGAGGGAGCGCGCGACAATGAGCAGTTCTTC.

The chain links TRBV18 to TRBJ1-2; D is possibly TRBD1 (5 bases). Trimming shortened V by 6 bases and J by 8 bases, and 16 bases separated the two germline ends. CDR3 length equals 13 residues. Germline V gene data show CDR1 as KGHSH and CDR2 as LQKENI. The CDR3 nucleotides read TGTGCCAGCTCCTCTGACAGCGGCTACGGCTACACCTTC. Translating gives CASSSDSGYGYTF.

This clonotype was seen only a few times. The genes are TRBV15 and TRBJ2-7; D is undetermined. From germline, CDR1 is LNHNV and CDR2 YYDKDF (reference sequence). V lost 0 bases and J lost 7, with 4 bases in between. The CDR3 length is 11 residues. The CDR3 region has the DNA TGTGCCACCAGCAGAGAAACGGAGCAGTACTTC. This codes for CATSRETEQYF.

The chain is built from TRBV29-1 and TRBJ2-5; 11 positions agree with TRBD2. CDR3 length: 11 amino acids. V trimming: 8 bases; J trimming: 9 bases; junction bases outside the gene matches: 5. Germline values: CDR1 SQVTM, CDR2 ANQGSEA. In DNA form, the CDR3 reads TGCAGCCCCTTAGCGGGAGGGGCCCAGTACTTC. Amino acids: CSPLAGGAQYF.

This sequence joins TRBV6-1 and TRBJ2-7, with TRBD1 matching over 7 bases. CDR1 MNHNS and CDR2 SASEGT come from the germline V gene. Trimming cost V 8 bases and J 3 bases; bases outside gene matches: 7. CDR3 length: 13 residues. CDR3 DNA: TGTGCCAGCGGTGGGGACAGCTACTACGAGCAGTACTTC. It translates to CASGGDSYYEQYF.

This clonotype was seen more than once but under ten times. The gene calls are TRBV12-3 or TRBV12-4 and TRBJ2-1; D not resolved. The CDR3 loop spans 12 amino acids. Trimming removed 3 bases at V and 6 bases at J, with 6 bases between. The CDR3, as DNA: TGTGCCAGCAGTTTCCTTTTCAATGAGCAGTTCTTC. Protein sequence: CASSFLFNEQFF.

This clonotype appeared a few times. This chain connects TRBV4-3 to TRBJ2-2; D may be TRBD2 (6 bases). Germline assignment: CDR1 LGHNA and CDR2 YSLEER. This CDR3 is built from 18 residues. V was cut by 0 bases and J by 4 bases, with 18 bases left in between. The CDR3 nucleotides read TGCGCCAGCAGCCAAGATAGAGGGACTCCCTCGTCCACCGGGGAGCTGTTTTTT. Translation: CASSQDRGTPSSTGELFF.

V is TRBV29-1 and J is TRBJ2-1; D is perhaps TRBD1 or TRBD2 (5 bases each). V lost 3 bases and J lost 4, with 19 bases in between. This CDR3 comprises 16 residues. CDR1 and CDR2 (germline): SQVTM, ANQGSEA. CDR3 sequence reads: CSVEATGTPTYNEQFF. As DNA, the CDR3 is TGCAGCGTTGAGGCCACCGGGACGCCAACTTACAATGAGCAGTTCTTC.

V is TRBV6-1 and J is TRBJ2-2; 9 bases are a match to TRBD2. V trimming: 6 bases; J trimming: 3 bases; junction bases outside the gene matches: 5. The CDR3 runs to 15 residues. Germline CDR1 and CDR2: MNHNS and SASEGT. For the CDR3, the DNA is TGTGCCAGCAGGATAGCGGGAGCACACACCGGGGAGCTGTTTTTT. Protein product: CASRIAGAHTGELFF.

This clonotype was picked up a small number of times. V gene TRBV5-1 combines with J gene TRBJ2-3; 12 positions match TRBD1. Germline V CDR1 and CDR2: SGHRS, YFSETQ. This CDR3 spans 16 amino acids. The J segment lost 1 base and the V segment lost 3 bases, leaving 3 bases of the junction unmatched. The CDR3 spells CASSSGTGGRTDTQYF. The CDR3 DNA reads as TGCGCCAGCAGCTCCGGGACAGGGGGCCGCACAGATACGCAGTATTTT. The complete variable domain, with remaining parts taken from reference TRBV5-1 and TRBJ2-3, reads KAGVTQTPRYLIKTRGQQVTLSCSPISGHRSVSWYQQTPGQGLQFLFEYFSETQRNKGNFPGRFSGRQFSNSRSEMNVSTLELGDSALYLCASSSGTGGRTDTQYFGPGTRLTVL.

The rearrangement joins TRBV15 to TRBJ2-3; D is undetermined. V was trimmed by 0 bases and J by 5 bases, leaving 15 bases between them. Germline V gene sequence: CDR1 LNHNV, CDR2 YYDKDF (reference sequence). The CDR3 extends over 16 amino acids. The CDR3 loop is CATSRDRLGRGDTQYF. The CDR3 bases are TGTGCCACCAGCAGAGATCGTCTAGGTCGTGGAGATACGCAGTATTTT.

This clonotype was counted a few times. The rearrangement uses TRBV28 and TRBJ1-2; D remains ambiguous. The V end was cut by 6 bases, the J end by 3 bases, with 8 bases between. This CDR3 has 12 residues. Germline lookup yields CDR1 MDHEN and CDR2 SYDVKM. CDR3 in amino acids: CASRTWDYGYTF. CDR3 nucleotide sequence: TGTGCCAGCAGGACGTGGGACTATGGCTACACCTTC.

The gene calls are TRBV7-9 and TRBJ2-2; TRBD2 aligns across 10 bases. V shed 10 bases, J shed 4 bases, and the junction held 6 bases outside the gene matches. This CDR3 has 14 residues. Germline V gene lookup returns CDR1 SEHNR and CDR2 FQNEAQ (reference sequence). The CDR3 reads CAKKREGPTGELFF. CDR3 nucleotide sequence: TGTGCCAAGAAGCGGGAGGGCCCCACCGGGGAGCTGTTTTTT. The complete variable domain, with remaining parts taken from reference TRBV7-9 and TRBJ2-2, reads DTGVSQNPRHKITKRGQNVTFRCDPISEHNRLYWYRQTLGQGPEFLTYFQNEAQLEKSRLLSDRFSAERPKGSFSTLEIQRTEQGDSAMYLCAKKREGPTGELFFGEGSRLTVL.

The V gene is TRBV7-9, the J gene TRBJ2-5; D may be TRBD2 (6 bases). Germline CDR1 is SEHNR and CDR2 is FQNEAQ (reference sequence). The CDR3 is 13 residues long. Trimming took 3 bases from V and 12 from J, leaving 17 bases between them. The CDR3 DNA is TGTGCCAGCAGCTTGGAGCGGCGGGGAAAGGAGTACTTC. This translates into CASSLERRGKEYF.

The genes are TRBV5-1 and TRBJ2-2; D is possibly TRBD1 (6 bases). The V and J ends lost 4 bases and 1 base respectively, with 11 bases between them. This CDR3 is 15 amino acids long. Germline CDR1 SGHRS, CDR2 YFSETQ. CDR3 sequence reads: CASSGQTVNTGELFF. CDR3 sequence (DNA): TGCGCCAGCAGCGGACAGACAGTGAACACCGGGGAGCTGTTTTTT.

This clonotype occurred a few times. The V gene is TRBV7-9, the J gene TRBJ2-1; TRBD1 agrees at 7 bases. This CDR3 spans 15 amino acids. Germline CDR1 reads SEHNR; CDR2 reads FQNEAQ (reference sequence). V lost 8 bases and J lost 3; bases outside the gene matches: 10. DNA for the CDR3: TGTGCCAGCGGAAGCCGGGACAGAAACTACAATGAGCAGTTCTTC. Its protein is CASGSRDRNYNEQFF.

This chain joins TRBV7-2 and TRBJ2-1; D gene uncertain. There are 12 residues in the CDR3. The germline gives CDR1 SGHTA, CDR2 FQGNSA. Trimming took 7 bases from V and 6 from J, leaving 10 bases between them. CDR3 nucleotide sequence: TGTGCCAGCAATAGGCACGTCAATGAGCAGTTCTTC. Protein: CASNRHVNEQFF.

The J gene is TRBJ2-5, the V gene TRBV11-3; D is perhaps TRBD1 (6 bases). V lost 5 bases, J lost 4 bases, and 14 bases lay in between. The V gene's germline CDR1 is SGHNT and CDR2 YENEEA. The CDR3 is 14 amino acids. CDR3 region: CASSRAGRGETQYF. In DNA form, the CDR3 reads TGTGCCAGCAGCCGGGCTGGCAGGGGAGAGACCCAGTACTTC.